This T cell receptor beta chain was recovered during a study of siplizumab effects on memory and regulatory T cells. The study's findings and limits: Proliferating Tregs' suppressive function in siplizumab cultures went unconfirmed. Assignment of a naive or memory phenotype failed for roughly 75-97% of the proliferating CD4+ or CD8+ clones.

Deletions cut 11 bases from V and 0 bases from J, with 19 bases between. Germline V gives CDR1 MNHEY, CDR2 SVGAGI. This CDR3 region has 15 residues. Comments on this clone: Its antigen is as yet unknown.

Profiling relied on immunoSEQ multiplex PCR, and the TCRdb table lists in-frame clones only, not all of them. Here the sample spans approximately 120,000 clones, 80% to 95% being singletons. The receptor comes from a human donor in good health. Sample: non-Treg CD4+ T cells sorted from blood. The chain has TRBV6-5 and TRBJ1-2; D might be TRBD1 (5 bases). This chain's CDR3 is CASRDPLGSNYGYTF. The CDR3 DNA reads TGTGCCTCCAGGGACCCGCTGGGCTCTAACTATGGCTACACCTTC.